This is a list of T cell receptor beta chains from one sample in a study of cytomegalovirus exposure and HLA in healthy donors. TCRdb keeps only in-frame clones here, not all; method: immunoSEQ multiplex PCR. The data show fewer than 80,000 clones, 67% seen once. Sample: PBMCs. The source is a woman between 45 and 60 years old in good health and CMV-seropositive. Both conserved end residues are part of each CDR3. The D gene is left open where the match is weak. The listing skips clone size in some rows; elsewhere it reads once, few, many or a size class.

v_gene	abundance	j_gene	d_gene	CDR3nt	CDR3aa
TRBV5-1	.	TRBJ2-2	TRBD1	TGCGCCAGCAGCTTGGCGACAGGGGGCCCTAACACCGGGGAGCTGTTTTTT	CASSLATGGPNTGELFF
TRBV19	.	TRBJ1-2	.	TGTGCCACCAAGGGGGTATCGAAGGGCGGCTACACCTTC	CATKGVSKGGYTF
TRBV7-9	.	TRBJ2-2	.	TGTGCCAGCAGCTTACAGGGAACCGGGGAGCTGTTTTTT	CASSLQGTGELFF
TRBV7-3	.	TRBJ2-2	TRBD2	TGTGCCAGCAGCCTCTCAAACAGCGGGGAGAACACCGGGGAGCTGTTTTTT	CASSLSNSGENTGELFF
TRBV6-5	few	TRBJ1-1	.	TGTGCCAGCAGTTACACGGACGGGGGGGCGAATACTGAAGCTTTCTTT	CASSYTDGGANTEAFF
TRBV5-6	.	TRBJ2-5	.	TGTGCCAGCAGCTTTCTTCCGACGGGCGAGGGAAAGACCCAGTACTTC	CASSFLPTGEGKTQYF
TRBV6-6	.	TRBJ2-7	TRBD1	TGTGCCAGCAAAAGGACAGGGGCCTACGAGCAGTACTTC	CASKRTGAYEQYF
TRBV7-3	.	TRBJ2-5	.	TGTGCCAGCAGCTTAAGCCACGACAGTAAGGAGACCCAGTACTTC	CASSLSHDSKETQYF
TRBV7-9	.	TRBJ2-1	TRBD1	TGTGCCAGCAGCCTCGGGTCCCGGACAGGGAGAGTCTCGGAGCAGTTCTTC	CASSLGSRTGRVSEQFF
TRBV5-6	.	TRBJ1-1	.	TGTGCCAGCAGCTACGAATGGAGCAACACTGAAGCTTTCTTT	CASSYEWSNTEAFF
TRBV4-1	.	TRBJ2-5	.	TGCGCCAGCAGCCAAGAACGGACTTACCGAGAGACCCAGTACTTC	CASSQERTYRETQYF
TRBV28	.	TRBJ1-2	TRBD1	TGTGCCAGCAGCGGCCCCAAACCAGGGGGCAAGTCGAACTATGGCTACACCTTC	CASSGPKPGGKSNYGYTF
TRBV4-2	.	TRBJ2-7	.	TGTGCCAGCAGCCAAGAGGGGCGGGGGCCCCCCTACGAGCAGTACTTC	CASSQEGRGPPYEQYF
TRBV6-6	few	TRBJ2-3	.	TGTGCCAGCGGCGGATCGAACACAGATACGCAGTATTTT	CASGGSNTDTQYF
TRBV7-7	.	TRBJ1-1	.	TGCGCCAGCAGCCAAGATGTGAGCCTAAGGGGAACTGAAGCTTTCTTT	CASSQDVSLRGTEAFF
TRBV4-2	.	TRBJ1-2	.	TGTGCCAGCAGCCAAACCACAGGTTCCTCCTTATATGGCTACACCTTC	CASSQTTGSSLYGYTF
TRBV7-9	few	TRBJ1-5	TRBD1	TGTGCCAGCAGCTTAGGGGCAGGGGGAAACAATCAGCCCCAGCATTTT	CASSLGAGGNNQPQHF
TRBV10-3	once	TRBJ2-2	.	TGTGCCATCAGGCCAGGGGTGGATGGCGGGGAGCTGTTTTTT	CAIRPGVDGGELFF
TRBV6-1	.	TRBJ1-2	.	TGTGCCAGCAGGGCAGACAGGCTTTATGGCTACACCTTC	CASRADRLYGYTF
TRBV27	.	TRBJ2-2	TRBD2	TGTGCCAGCAGTCGAAGACTAGCGGGGCGGACCGGGGAGCTGTTTTTT	CASSRRLAGRTGELFF
TRBV18	.	TRBJ2-7	TRBD1	TGTGCCAGCTCACTCCTAGGACAGGGGGACGAGCAGTACTTC	CASSLLGQGDEQYF
TRBV5-1	.	TRBJ2-1	.	TGCGCCAGCAGCTTGGGGACAGTAACTAATGAGCAGTTCTTC	CASSLGTVTNEQFF
TRBV5-4	.	TRBJ2-1	TRBD1	TGTGCCAGCATCAAGGACAGGGGCTCCTACAATGAGCAGTTCTTC	CASIKDRGSYNEQFF
TRBV4-1	.	TRBJ2-1	.	TGCGCCAGCAGCCTACTAGGGAATGAGCAGTTCTTC	CASSLLGNEQFF
TRBV5-1	.	TRBJ1-2	TRBD1	TGCGCCAGCAGCTTCCGGGGACAGGGGGCGCGAGGCTACACCTTC	CASSFRGQGARGYTF
TRBV5-1	.	TRBJ1-1	.	TGCGCCAGCAGCTTGGGCGCAGGGGCCCCGGGGTCTGAAGCTTTCTTT	CASSLGAGAPGSEAFF
TRBV19	.	TRBJ2-7	.	TGTGCCAGTTCGGGGGTCTCCTACGAGCAGTACTTC	CASSGVSYEQYF
TRBV7-6	.	TRBJ2-5	TRBD1	TGTGCCAGCAGCTGGGGGACAGGGTTAGGAGAGACCCAGTACTTC	CASSWGTGLGETQYF
TRBV7-9	.	TRBJ1-6	TRBD1	TGTGCCAGCAGACCCTATCCGGGACAGGGGTTTGGGAGAGGATCACCCCTCCACTTT	CASRPYPGQGFGRGSPLHF
TRBV5-4	.	TRBJ1-1	.	TGTGCCAGCAGCTTGGACAGGGCGAACACTGAAGCTTTCTTT	CASSLDRANTEAFF
TRBV6-1	.	TRBJ1-2	.	TGTGCCAGCAGTGAAAGCAGCGCCCAGGGCTCCGGCTACACCTTC	CASSESSAQGSGYTF
TRBV7-9	.	TRBJ2-5	.	TGTGCCAGCAGCCCCGGAGAAGGAGGGCTAGAAGAGACCCAGTACTTC	CASSPGEGGLEETQYF
TRBV28	few	TRBJ2-1	TRBD1	TGTGCCAGCAGACCTACGGGACAGGGCTACAATGAGCAGTTCTTC	CASRPTGQGYNEQFF
TRBV6-1	.	TRBJ2-7	.	TGTGCCACAGGCAGGGATGGCTACGAGCAGTACTTC	CATGRDGYEQYF
TRBV19	.	TRBJ1-1	.	TGTGCCAGTAGTATCAGGGGTTTACGGAACACTGAAGCTTTCTTT	CASSIRGLRNTEAFF
TRBV5-4	.	TRBJ1-2	.	TGTGCCAGCAGCTTCGAGGGAGGCTATGGCTACACCTTC	CASSFEGGYGYTF
TRBV9	.	TRBJ2-5	TRBD2	TGTGCCAGCAGCGTAGCTACTCGTAGCGGGGGGCTCAGAAAAGAGACCCAGTACTTC	CASSVATRSGGLRKETQYF
TRBV7-9	.	TRBJ1-1	.	TGTGCCAGCAGCTGGACTGCGAACACTGAAGCTTTCTTT	CASSWTANTEAFF
TRBV5-1	.	TRBJ2-1	.	TGCGCCAGTCGGGGTGCCGATGAGCAGTTCTTC	CASRGADEQFF
TRBV7-9	few	TRBJ1-2	.	TGTGCCAGCAGCTTAGCCGAGTATGGCTACACCTTC	CASSLAEYGYTF
TRBV11-2	.	TRBJ2-2	TRBD1	TGTGCCAGCAGCCCCTATCCCAGGACAGGGACCCACTCCGGGGAGCTGTTTTTT	CASSPYPRTGTHSGELFF
TRBV5-1	.	TRBJ1-1	.	TGCGCCAGCAGCTTGACACAGAATGAAGCTTTCTTT	CASSLTQNEAFF
TRBV10-1	.	TRBJ2-1	TRBD2	TGCGCCACATCTTTAGCGGGGCAATACGATGAGCAGTTCTTC	CATSLAGQYDEQFF
TRBV6-6	few	TRBJ1-4	.	TGTGCCAGCAGTTACTCGCAGGAAAAACTGTTTTTT	CASSYSQEKLFF
TRBV4-1	few	TRBJ1-1	.	TGCGCCAGCAGCCAAGATATCCGGCGGCCGAACACTGAAGCTTTCTTT	CASSQDIRRPNTEAFF
TRBV19	few	TRBJ1-1	.	TGTGCCAGTAGTCGGGAGGGTAGTGCAGACACTGAAGCTTTCTTT	CASSREGSADTEAFF
TRBV13	once	TRBJ2-3	TRBD2	TGTGCCAGCAGCTTAGGGGCTAGCGGGGGATCAGATACGCAGTATTTT	CASSLGASGGSDTQYF
TRBV9	once	TRBJ2-1	.	TGTGCCAGCGGGGGGAGGTCGTATGAGCAGTTCTTC	CASGGRSYEQFF
TRBV19	.	TRBJ2-1	TRBD2	TGTGCCAGTAGTAAGGGGACTAGCGGGCTAAGCTCCTACAATGAGCAGTTCTTC	CASSKGTSGLSSYNEQFF
TRBV2	.	TRBJ1-5	.	TGTGCCAGCAGTGACGAGCTTTATAGCAATCAGCCCCAGCATTTT	CASSDELYSNQPQHF
TRBV9	.	TRBJ1-4	TRBD1	TGTGCCAGCAGCGTAGGGACAGGGGGCGAAAAACTGTTTTTT	CASSVGTGGEKLFF
TRBV9	few	TRBJ1-1	.	TGTGCCAGCAGCGTAGCAGAACTGAACACTGAAGCTTTCTTT	CASSVAELNTEAFF
TRBV13	.	TRBJ2-4	TRBD1	TGTGCCAGCAGCAACCGACAGGGGAGCGCCAAAAACATTCAGTACTTC	CASSNRQGSAKNIQYF
TRBV28	.	TRBJ1-5	.	TGTGCCAGCAGGGGGGGGCCAGGCAATCAGCCCCAGCATTTT	CASRGGPGNQPQHF
TRBV5-8	once	TRBJ1-5	TRBD1	TGTGCCAGCAGCAAAAAGACAGGGTTTGCGCAGCATTTT	CASSKKTGFAQHF
TRBV14	.	TRBJ2-1	.	TGTGCCAGCAGCCCCACTAGAAATGAGCAGTTCTTC	CASSPTRNEQFF
TRBV5-6	.	TRBJ1-2	TRBD1	TGTGCCAGCAGCTTACCAACCGGGACAGCCAACTATGGCTACACCTTC	CASSLPTGTANYGYTF
TRBV4-1	.	TRBJ1-4	.	TGCGCCAGCAGCCAAGTTGGTGAGGGGGCAACTAATGAAAAACTGTTTTTT	CASSQVGEGATNEKLFF
TRBV5-6	once	TRBJ1-2	.	TGTGCCAGCAGCCTGGGGTGGGAGACCTATGGCTACACCTTC	CASSLGWETYGYTF
TRBV30	.	TRBJ1-5	.	TGTGCCTGGAGTCTAAACAATCAGCCCCAGCATTTT	CAWSLNNQPQHF